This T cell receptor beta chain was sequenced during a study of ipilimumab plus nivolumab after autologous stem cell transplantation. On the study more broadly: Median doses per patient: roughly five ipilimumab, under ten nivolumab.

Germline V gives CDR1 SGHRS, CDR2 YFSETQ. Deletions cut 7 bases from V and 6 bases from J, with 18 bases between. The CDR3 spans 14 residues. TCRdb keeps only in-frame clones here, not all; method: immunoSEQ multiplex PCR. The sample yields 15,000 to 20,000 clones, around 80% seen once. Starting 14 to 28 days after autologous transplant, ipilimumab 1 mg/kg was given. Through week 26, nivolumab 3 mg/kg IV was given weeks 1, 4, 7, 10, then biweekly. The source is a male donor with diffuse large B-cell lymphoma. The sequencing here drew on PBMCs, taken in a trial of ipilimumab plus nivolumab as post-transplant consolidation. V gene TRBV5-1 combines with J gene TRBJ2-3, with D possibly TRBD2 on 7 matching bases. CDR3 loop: CASGGVAGADTQYF. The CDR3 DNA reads TGCGCCAGCGGGGGTGTCGCGGGGGCTGATACGCAGTATTTT.